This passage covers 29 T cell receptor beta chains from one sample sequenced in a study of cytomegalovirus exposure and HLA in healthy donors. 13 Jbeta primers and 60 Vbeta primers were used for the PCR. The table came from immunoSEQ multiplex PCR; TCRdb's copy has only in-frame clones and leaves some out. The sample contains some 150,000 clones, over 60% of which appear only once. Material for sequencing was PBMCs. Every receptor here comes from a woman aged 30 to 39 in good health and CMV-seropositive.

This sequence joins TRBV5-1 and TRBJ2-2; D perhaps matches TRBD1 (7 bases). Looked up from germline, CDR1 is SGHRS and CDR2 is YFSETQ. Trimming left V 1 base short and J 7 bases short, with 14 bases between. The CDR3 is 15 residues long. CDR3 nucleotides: TGCGCCAGCAGCTTGATGGAGGGGGCAGGCGGGGAGCTGTTTTTT. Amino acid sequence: CASSLMEGAGGELFF. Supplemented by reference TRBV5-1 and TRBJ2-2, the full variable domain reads KAGVTQTPRYLIKTRGQQVTLSCSPISGHRSVSWYQQTPGQGLQFLFEYFSETQRNKGNFPGRFSGRQFSNSRSEMNVSTLELGDSALYLCASSLMEGAGGELFFGEGSRLTVL.

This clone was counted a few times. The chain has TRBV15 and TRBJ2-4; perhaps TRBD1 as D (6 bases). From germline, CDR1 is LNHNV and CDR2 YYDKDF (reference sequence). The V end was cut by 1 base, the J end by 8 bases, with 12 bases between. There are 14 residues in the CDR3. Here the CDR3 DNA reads TGTGCCACCAGCAGAGGACAGGACGCGGACATTCAGTACTTC. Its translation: CATSRGQDADIQYF.

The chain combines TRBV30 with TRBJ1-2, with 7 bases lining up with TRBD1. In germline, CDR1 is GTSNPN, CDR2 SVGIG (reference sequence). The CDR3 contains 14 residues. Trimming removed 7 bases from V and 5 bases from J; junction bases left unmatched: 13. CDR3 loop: CASNRDRIMYGYTF. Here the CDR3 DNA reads TGTGCCTCCAATCGGGACAGAATTATGTATGGCTACACCTTC.

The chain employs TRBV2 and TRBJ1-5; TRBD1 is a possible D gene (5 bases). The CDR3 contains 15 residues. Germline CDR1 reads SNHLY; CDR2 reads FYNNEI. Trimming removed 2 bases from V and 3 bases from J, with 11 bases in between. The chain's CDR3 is CASSEQQVSNQPQHF. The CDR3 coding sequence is TGTGCCAGCAGTGAACAACAGGTGTCCAATCAGCCCCAGCATTTT.

The CDR3 region is CASSQAGGNQPQHF. The CDR3, as DNA: TGTGCCAGCAGCCAGGCCGGGGGGAATCAGCCCCAGCATTTT. The rearrangement joins TRBV7-2 to TRBJ1-5; a possible D gene is TRBD1 (5 bases). Trimming pared 5 bases from V and 4 bases from J, leaving 12 bases between. The CDR3 loop spans 14 amino acids. CDR1 and CDR2 from the germline V gene are SGHTA and FQGNSA.

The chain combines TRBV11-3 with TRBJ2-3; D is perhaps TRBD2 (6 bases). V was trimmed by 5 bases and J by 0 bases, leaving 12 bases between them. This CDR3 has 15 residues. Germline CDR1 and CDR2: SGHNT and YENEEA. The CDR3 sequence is CASSRHGTSTDTQYF. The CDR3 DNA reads TGTGCCAGCAGCCGTCATGGGACTAGCACAGATACGCAGTATTTT.

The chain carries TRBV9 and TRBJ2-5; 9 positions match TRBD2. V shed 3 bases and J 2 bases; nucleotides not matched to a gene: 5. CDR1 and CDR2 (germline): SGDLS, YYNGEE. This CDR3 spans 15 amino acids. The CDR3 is CASSGSGGPQETQYF. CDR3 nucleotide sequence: TGTGCCAGCAGCGGTAGCGGGGGCCCACAAGAGACCCAGTACTTC. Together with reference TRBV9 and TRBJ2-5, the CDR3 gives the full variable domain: DSGVTQTPKHLITATGQRVTLRCSPRSGDLSVYWYQQSLDQGLQFLIQYYNGEERAKGNILERFSAQQFPDLHSELNLSSLELGDSALYFCASSGSGGPQETQYFGPGTRLLVL.

Here the CDR3 DNA reads TGTGCCAGCAGCTTACAGTACCTCAACAATGAGCAGTTCTTC. Translating it yields CASSLQYLNNEQFF. The chain uses TRBV7-2 and TRBJ2-1; D gene unclear. Germline V gene sequence: CDR1 SGHTA, CDR2 FQGNSA. Trimming took 2 bases from V and 5 from J, leaving 10 bases between them. This CDR3 is built from 14 residues.

The CDR3 DNA reads TGCGCCAGCAGCTTAACGCAGGGTTTTTCCTACGAGCAGTACTTC. Translation gives CASSLTQGFSYEQYF. The chain joins TRBV5-1 to TRBJ2-7; D possibly corresponds to TRBD1 (5 bases). The CDR3 extends over 15 amino acids. The V and J ends lost 2 bases and 1 base respectively, with 13 bases between them. Looked up from germline, CDR1 is SGHRS and CDR2 is YFSETQ. Together with reference TRBV5-1 and TRBJ2-7, the CDR3 gives the full variable domain: KAGVTQTPRYLIKTRGQQVTLSCSPISGHRSVSWYQQTPGQGLQFLFEYFSETQRNKGNFPGRFSGRQFSNSRSEMNVSTLELGDSALYLCASSLTQGFSYEQYFGPGTRLTVT.

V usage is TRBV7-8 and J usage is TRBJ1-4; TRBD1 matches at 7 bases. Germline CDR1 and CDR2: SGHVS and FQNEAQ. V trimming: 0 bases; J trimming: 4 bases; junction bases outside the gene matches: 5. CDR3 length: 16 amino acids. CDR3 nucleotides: TGTGCCAGCAGCTTAGCGCCAGCAGGGGGTAATGAAAAACTGTTTTTT. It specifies CASSLAPAGGNEKLFF.

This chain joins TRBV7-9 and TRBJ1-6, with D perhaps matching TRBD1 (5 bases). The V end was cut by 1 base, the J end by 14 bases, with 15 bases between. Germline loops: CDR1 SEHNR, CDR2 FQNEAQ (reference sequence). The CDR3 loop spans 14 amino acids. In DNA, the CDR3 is TGTGCCAGCAGCTTAGGAGTCGAGGGAGGGGCCCTCCACTTT. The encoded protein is CASSLGVEGGALHF.

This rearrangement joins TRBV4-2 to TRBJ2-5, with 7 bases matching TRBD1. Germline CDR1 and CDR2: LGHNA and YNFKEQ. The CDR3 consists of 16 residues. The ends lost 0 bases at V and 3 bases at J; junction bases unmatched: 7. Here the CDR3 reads CASSQEGQGDEETQYF. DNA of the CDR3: TGTGCCAGCAGCCAAGAAGGCCAGGGGGATGAAGAGACCCAGTACTTC.

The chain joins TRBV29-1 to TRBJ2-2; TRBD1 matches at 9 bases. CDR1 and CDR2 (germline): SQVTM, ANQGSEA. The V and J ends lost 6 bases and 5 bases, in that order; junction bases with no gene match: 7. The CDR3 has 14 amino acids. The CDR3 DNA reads TGCAGCGTACAGGGGGCGCTTGGGACCGGGGAGCTGTTTTTT. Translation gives CSVQGALGTGELFF.

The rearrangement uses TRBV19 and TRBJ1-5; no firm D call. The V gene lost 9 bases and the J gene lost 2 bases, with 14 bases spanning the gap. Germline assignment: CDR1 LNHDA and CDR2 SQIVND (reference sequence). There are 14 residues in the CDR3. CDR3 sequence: CAREVGVRNQPQHF. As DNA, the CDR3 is TGTGCCAGAGAGGTGGGAGTCCGCAATCAGCCCCAGCATTTT.

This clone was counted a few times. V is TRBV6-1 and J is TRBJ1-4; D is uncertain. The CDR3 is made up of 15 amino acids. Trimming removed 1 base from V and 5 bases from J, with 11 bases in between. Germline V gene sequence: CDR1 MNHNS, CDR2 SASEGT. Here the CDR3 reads CASSEGANINEKLFF. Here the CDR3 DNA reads TGTGCCAGCAGTGAAGGAGCAAATATAAATGAAAAACTGTTTTTT.

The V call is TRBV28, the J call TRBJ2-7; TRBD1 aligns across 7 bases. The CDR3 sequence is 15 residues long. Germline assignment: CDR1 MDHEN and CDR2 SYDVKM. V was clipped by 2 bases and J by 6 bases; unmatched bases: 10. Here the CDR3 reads CASSLRSPGTVEQYF. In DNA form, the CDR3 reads TGTGCCAGCAGTTTACGGTCCCCTGGGACAGTCGAGCAGTACTTC. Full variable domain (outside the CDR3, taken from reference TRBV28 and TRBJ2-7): DVKVTQSSRYLVKRTGEKVFLECVQDMDHENMFWYRQDPGLGLRLIYFSYDVKMKEKGDIPEGYSVSREKKERFSLILESASTNQTSMYLCASSLRSPGTVEQYFGPGTRLTVT.

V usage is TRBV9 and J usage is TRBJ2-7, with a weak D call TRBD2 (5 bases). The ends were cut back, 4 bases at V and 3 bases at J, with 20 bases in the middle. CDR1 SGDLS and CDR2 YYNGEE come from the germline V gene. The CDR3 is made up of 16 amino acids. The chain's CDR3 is CASSKEEAFYLYEQYF. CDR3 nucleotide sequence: TGTGCCAGCAGCAAAGAGGAGGCTTTTTACCTCTACGAGCAGTACTTC.

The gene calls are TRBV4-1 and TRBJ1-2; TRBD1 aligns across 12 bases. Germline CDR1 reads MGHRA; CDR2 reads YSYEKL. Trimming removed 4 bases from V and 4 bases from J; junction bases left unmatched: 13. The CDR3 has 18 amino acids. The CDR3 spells CASSPTPGTGGRIYGYTF. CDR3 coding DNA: TGCGCCAGCAGCCCCACTCCCGGGACAGGGGGCAGGATCTATGGCTACACCTTC.

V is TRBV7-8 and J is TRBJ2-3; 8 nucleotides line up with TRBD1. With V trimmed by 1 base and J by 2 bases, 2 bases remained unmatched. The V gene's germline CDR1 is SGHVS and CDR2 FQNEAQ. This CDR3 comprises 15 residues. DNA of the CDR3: TGTGCCAGCAGCTTAGGACAGGGGAACACAGATACGCAGTATTTT. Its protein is CASSLGQGNTDTQYF.

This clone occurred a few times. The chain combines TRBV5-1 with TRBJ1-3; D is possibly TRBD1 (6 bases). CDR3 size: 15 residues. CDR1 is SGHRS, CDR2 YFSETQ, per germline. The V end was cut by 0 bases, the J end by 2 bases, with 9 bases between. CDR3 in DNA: TGCGCCAGCAGCTTGGCAGGGGATCCTGGAAACACCATATATTTT. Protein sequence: CASSLAGDPGNTIYF.

The CDR3 DNA reads as TGCGCCAGCACCCGAATAGCGGGAGGAGGCACCGGGGAGCTGTTTTTT. It yields the protein CASTRIAGGGTGELFF. This chain links TRBV4-1 with TRBJ2-2; 10 positions agree with TRBD2. With V trimmed by 7 bases and J by 4 bases, 9 bases remained unmatched. Germline V CDR1 and CDR2: MGHRA, YSYEKL. CDR3 length: 16 residues.

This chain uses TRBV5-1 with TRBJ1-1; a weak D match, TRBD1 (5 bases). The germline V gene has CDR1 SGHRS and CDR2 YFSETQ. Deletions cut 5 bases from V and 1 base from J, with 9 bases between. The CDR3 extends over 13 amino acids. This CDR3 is CASRTASNTEAFF. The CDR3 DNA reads TGCGCCAGCAGGACAGCTTCGAACACTGAAGCTTTCTTT.

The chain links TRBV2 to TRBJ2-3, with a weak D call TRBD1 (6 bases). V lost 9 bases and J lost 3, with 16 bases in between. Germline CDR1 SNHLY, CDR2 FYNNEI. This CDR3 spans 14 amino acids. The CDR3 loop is CARTQGRRTDTQYF. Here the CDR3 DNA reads TGTGCCAGAACTCAGGGGCGCAGGACAGATACGCAGTATTTT. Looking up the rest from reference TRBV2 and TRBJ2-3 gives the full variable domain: EPEVTQTPSHQVTQMGQEVILRCVPISNHLYFYWYRQILGQKVEFLVSFYNNEISEKSEIFDDQFSVERPDGSNFTLKIRSTKLEDSAMYFCARTQGRRTDTQYFGPGTRLTVL.

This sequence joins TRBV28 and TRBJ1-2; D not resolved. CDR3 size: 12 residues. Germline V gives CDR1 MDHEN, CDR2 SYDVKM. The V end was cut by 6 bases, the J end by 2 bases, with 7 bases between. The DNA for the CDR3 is TGTGCCAGCAGAATTTCGAACTATGGCTACACCTTC. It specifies CASRISNYGYTF.

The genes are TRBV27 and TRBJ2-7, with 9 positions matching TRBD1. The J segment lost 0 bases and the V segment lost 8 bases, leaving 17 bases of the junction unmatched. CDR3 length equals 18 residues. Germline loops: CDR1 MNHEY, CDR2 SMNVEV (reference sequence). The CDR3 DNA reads TGTGCCAGCGCCCCAGGACAGGGGTCACCTGAACCCTCCTACGAGCAGTACTTC. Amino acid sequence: CASAPGQGSPEPSYEQYF.

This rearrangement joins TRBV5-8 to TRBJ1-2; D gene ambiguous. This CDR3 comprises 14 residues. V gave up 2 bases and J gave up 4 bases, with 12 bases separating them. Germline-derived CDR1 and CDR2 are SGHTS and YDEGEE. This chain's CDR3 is CASSFGGSVYGYTF. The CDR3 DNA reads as TGTGCCAGCAGCTTCGGAGGGTCCGTCTATGGCTACACCTTC.

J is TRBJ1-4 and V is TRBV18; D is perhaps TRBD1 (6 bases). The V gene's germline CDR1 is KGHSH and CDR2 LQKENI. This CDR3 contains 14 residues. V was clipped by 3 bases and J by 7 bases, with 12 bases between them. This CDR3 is CASSPGGRLEKLFF. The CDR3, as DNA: TGTGCCAGCTCACCGGGGGGGCGCCTTGAAAAACTGTTTTTT. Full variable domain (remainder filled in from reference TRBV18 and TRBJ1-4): NAGVMQNPRHLVRRRGQEARLRCSPMKGHSHVYWYRQLPEEGLKFMVYLQKENIIDESGMPKERFSAEFPKEGPSILRIQQVVRGDSAAYFCASSPGGRLEKLFFGSGTQLSVL.

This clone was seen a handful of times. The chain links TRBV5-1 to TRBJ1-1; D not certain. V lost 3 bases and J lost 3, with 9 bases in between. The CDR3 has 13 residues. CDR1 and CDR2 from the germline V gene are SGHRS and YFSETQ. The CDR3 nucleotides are TGCGCCAGCAGCTCCCTTTTCGACACTGAAGCTTTCTTT. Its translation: CASSSLFDTEAFF.

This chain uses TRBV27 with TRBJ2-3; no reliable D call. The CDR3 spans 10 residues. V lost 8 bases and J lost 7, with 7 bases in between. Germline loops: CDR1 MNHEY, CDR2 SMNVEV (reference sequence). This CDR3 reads CASGHHTQYF. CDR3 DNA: TGTGCCAGCGGGCATCATACGCAGTATTTT.